These T cell receptor beta chains were read from a single sample in a study of blood T cell repertoires in COVID-19. The assay was immunoSEQ multiplex PCR, and TCRdb's table has in-frame clones only and misses some. The sample contains a few hundred thousand clones, 89% of which appear only once. Sequencing was performed on PBMCs or T cells enriched from blood (not recorded which). The receptors come from a woman in her thirties who had recovered from COVID-19. Both conserved end residues are part of each CDR3. The order of the fields is CDR3 length, J gene, clone size, V gene, D gene, CDR3 DNA, CDR3 protein. A D gene is named only where the DNA matches it firmly. The size entry is marked missing in some rows and otherwise reads once, few, many or a size class.

16	TRBJ2-1	-	TRBV10-3	-	TGTGCCATCAGCTACTTCACTAGCAACTCTGGGAATGAGCAGTTCTTC	CAISYFTSNSGNEQFF
12	TRBJ1-2	-	TRBV11-2	-	TGTGCCAGCAGCTTAGATAGATATGGCTACACCTTC	CASSLDRYGYTF
16	TRBJ2-7	-	TRBV5-1	-	TGCGCCAGCAGCTTGGTGGGCAGTTTGAGCTCCTACGAGCAGTACTTC	CASSLVGSLSSYEQYF
14	TRBJ2-5	-	TRBV30	TRBD2	TGTGCCTGGAGTTCCCGGACTAGTCGGGAGACCCAGTACTTC	CAWSSRTSRETQYF
14	TRBJ2-7	-	TRBV2	TRBD1	TGTGCCAGCAGTCCAGGGACAGGGACCCACGAGCAGTACTTC	CASSPGTGTHEQYF
16	TRBJ2-2	-	TRBV18	TRBD2	TGTGCCAGCTCACCTTTCTCGGGAGGAGGTACCGGGGAGCTGTTTTTT	CASSPFSGGGTGELFF
14	TRBJ1-6	-	TRBV2	TRBD1	TGTGCCAGCAGCGCGGACAGGGGAGGTTCACCCCTCCACTTT	CASSADRGGSPLHF
14	TRBJ2-7	-	TRBV3-1/TRBV3-2	-	TGTGCCAGCAGCCAAGGGACTGCCTCCTACGAGCAGTACTTC	CASSQGTASYEQYF
17	TRBJ1-1	-	TRBV7-9	-	TGTGCCAGCCGATCCCCCGTGAACGGGCGGGAGGGTGGTGAAGCTTTCTTT	CASRSPVNGREGGEAFF
15	TRBJ2-2	-	TRBV7-2	-	TGTGCCAGCAGCAGGGACTCCCGGGGTGGCGGGGAGCTGTTTTTT	CASSRDSRGGGELFF
16	TRBJ2-5	-	TRBV19	TRBD1	TGTGCCAGTAGTGCACCGGGACAGGGGCCCCAAGAGACCCAGTACTTC	CASSAPGQGPQETQYF
17	TRBJ2-5	-	TRBV4-2	-	TGTGCCAGCAGCCTCGGAGGGTTGGCAGGCCAACAAGAGACCCAGTACTTC	CASSLGGLAGQQETQYF
16	TRBJ1-4	-	TRBV7-9	-	TGTGCCAGCAGCTTAGACGGGAGGCGAGCGATCGAAAAACTGTTTTTT	CASSLDGRRAIEKLFF
16	TRBJ1-1	-	TRBV27	-	TGTGCCAGCAGTTATCGGGGGGGCCTCTGGAACACTGAAGCTTTCTTT	CASSYRGGLWNTEAFF
14	TRBJ2-7	-	TRBV3-1/TRBV3-2	-	TGTGCCAGCAGCCAAGCAGCTAGCTCCTACGAGCAGTACTTC	CASSQAASSYEQYF
16	TRBJ1-2	-	TRBV19	-	TGTGCCAGTAGTACCCCGGTTGAGGTGTCTTGGTATGGCTACACCTTC	CASSTPVEVSWYGYTF
17	TRBJ2-7	few	TRBV6-2/TRBV6-3	TRBD1	TGTGCCAGCAGTTTTCAACCCCGGGACAGGAGATCCTACGAGCAGTACTTC	CASSFQPRDRRSYEQYF
14	TRBJ1-3	few	TRBV6-5	-	TGTGCCAGCAGGGCGGGGGACTCTGGAAACACCATATATTTT	CASRAGDSGNTIYF
15	TRBJ2-1	-	TRBV7-6	TRBD2	TGTGCCAGCAGCCACGGGACTAGCGAGGTCAATGAGCAGTTCTTC	CASSHGTSEVNEQFF
12	TRBJ2-7	-	TRBV11-2	-	TGTGCCAGCAGCTTAGTGAGCTACGAGCAGTACTTC	CASSLVSYEQYF